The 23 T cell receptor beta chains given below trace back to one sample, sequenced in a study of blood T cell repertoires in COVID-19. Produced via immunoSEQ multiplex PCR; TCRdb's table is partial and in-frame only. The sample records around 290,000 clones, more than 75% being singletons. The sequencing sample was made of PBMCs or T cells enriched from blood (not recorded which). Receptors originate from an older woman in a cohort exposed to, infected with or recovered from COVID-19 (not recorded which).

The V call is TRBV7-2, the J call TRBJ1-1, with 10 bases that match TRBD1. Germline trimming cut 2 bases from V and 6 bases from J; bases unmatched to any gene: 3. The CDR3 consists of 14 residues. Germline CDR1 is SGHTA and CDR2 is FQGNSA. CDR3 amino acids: CASSLRGQGSEAFF. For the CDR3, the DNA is TGTGCCAGCAGCTTAAGGGGACAGGGGTCTGAAGCTTTCTTT.

The CDR3 reads CASSRTGGEKAFF. In DNA, the CDR3 is TGTGCCAGCAGCCGTACAGGGGGCGAGAAAGCTTTCTTT. The chain uses TRBV3-1 (or the pseudogene TRBV3-2) and TRBJ1-1, with TRBD1 matching over 9 bases. Trimming removed 4 bases from V and 9 bases from J; junction bases left unmatched: 6. Germline CDR1 is LGHDT and CDR2 is YNNKEL (reference sequence). CDR3 length equals 13 residues.

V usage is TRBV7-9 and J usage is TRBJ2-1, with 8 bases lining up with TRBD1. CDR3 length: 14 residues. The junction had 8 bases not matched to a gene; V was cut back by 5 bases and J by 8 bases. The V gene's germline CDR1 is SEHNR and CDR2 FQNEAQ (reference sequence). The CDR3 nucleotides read TGTGCCAGCAGCCTGGACAGGGATGGGGATGAGCAGTTCTTC. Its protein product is CASSLDRDGDEQFF. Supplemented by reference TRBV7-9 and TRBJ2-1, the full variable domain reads DTGVSQNPRHKITKRGQNVTFRCDPISEHNRLYWYRQTLGQGPEFLTYFQNEAQLEKSRLLSDRFSAERPKGSFSTLEIQRTEQGDSAMYLCASSLDRDGDEQFFGPGTRLTVL.

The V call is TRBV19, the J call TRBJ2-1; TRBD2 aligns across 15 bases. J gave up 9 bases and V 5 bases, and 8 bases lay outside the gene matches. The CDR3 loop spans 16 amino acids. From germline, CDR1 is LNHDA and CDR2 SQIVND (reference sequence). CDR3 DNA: TGTGCCAGTAGTCCCGGACTAGCGGGAGGGTACGGTGAGCAGTTCTTC. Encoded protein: CASSPGLAGGYGEQFF.

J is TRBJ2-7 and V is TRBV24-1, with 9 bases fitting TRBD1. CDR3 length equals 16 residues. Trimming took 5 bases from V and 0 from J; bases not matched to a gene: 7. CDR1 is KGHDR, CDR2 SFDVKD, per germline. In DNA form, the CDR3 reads TGTGCCACCAGTGCTGGGACAGGGAAGCCCTCCTACGAGCAGTACTTC. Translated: CATSAGTGKPSYEQYF.

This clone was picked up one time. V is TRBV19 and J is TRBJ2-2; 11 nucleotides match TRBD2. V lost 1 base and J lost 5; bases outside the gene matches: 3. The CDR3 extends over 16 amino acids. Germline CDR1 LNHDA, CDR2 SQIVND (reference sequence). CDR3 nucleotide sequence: TGTGCCAGTAGTATAGTAGCGGGAGGGCCAACCGGGGAGCTGTTTTTT. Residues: CASSIVAGGPTGELFF.

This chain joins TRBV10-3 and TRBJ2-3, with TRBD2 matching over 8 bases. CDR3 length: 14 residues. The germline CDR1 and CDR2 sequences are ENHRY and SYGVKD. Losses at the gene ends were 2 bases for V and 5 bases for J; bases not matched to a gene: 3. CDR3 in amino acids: CAISEREGRDTQYF. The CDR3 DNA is TGTGCCATCAGTGAGCGGGAGGGCCGAGATACGCAGTATTTT.

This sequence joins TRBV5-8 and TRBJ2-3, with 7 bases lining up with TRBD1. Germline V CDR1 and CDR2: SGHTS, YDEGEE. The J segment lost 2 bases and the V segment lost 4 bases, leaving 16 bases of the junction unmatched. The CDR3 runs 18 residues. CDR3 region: CASSKGTDIALNTDTQYF. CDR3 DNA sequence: TGTGCCAGCAGCAAGGGGACAGACATCGCTCTTAACACAGATACGCAGTATTTT.

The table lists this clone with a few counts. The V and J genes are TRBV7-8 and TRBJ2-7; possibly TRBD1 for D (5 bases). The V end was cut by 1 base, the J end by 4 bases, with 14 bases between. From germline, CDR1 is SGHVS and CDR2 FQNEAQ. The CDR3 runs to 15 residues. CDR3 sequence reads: CASSLGTPKQYEQYF. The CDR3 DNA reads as TGTGCCAGCAGCTTAGGGACACCAAAACAATACGAGCAGTACTTC.

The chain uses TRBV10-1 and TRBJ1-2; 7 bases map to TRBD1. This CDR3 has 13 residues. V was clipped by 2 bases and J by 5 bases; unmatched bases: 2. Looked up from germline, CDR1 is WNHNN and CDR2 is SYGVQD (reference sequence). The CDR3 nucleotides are TGCGCCAGCAGTGAGGACAGGGAGTATGGCTACACCTTC. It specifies CASSEDREYGYTF.

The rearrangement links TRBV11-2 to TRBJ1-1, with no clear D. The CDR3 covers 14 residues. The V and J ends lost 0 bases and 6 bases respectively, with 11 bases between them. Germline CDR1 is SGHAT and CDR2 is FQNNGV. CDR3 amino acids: CASSLELLTAEAFF. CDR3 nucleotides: TGTGCCAGCAGCTTAGAGTTACTAACGGCTGAAGCTTTCTTT.

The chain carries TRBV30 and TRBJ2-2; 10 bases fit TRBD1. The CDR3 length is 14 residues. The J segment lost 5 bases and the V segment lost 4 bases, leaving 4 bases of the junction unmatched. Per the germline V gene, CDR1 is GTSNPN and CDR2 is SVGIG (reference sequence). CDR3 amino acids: CAWMRTGGTGELFF. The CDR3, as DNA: TGTGCCTGGATGAGGACAGGGGGGACCGGGGAGCTGTTTTTT.

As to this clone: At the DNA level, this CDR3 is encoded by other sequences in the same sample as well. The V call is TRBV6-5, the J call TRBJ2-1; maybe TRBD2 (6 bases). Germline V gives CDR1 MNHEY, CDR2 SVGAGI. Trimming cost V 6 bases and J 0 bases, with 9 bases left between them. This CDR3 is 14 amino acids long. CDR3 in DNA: TGTGCCAGCAGAACCGGGAGCTCCTACAATGAGCAGTTCTTC. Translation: CASRTGSSYNEQFF.

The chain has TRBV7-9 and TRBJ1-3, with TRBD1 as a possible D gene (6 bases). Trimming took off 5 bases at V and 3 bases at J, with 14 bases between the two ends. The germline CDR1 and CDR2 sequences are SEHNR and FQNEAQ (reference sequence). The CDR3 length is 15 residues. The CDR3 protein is CASSQQGEIGNTIYF. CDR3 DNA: TGTGCCAGCAGCCAACAGGGAGAGATTGGAAACACCATATATTTT.

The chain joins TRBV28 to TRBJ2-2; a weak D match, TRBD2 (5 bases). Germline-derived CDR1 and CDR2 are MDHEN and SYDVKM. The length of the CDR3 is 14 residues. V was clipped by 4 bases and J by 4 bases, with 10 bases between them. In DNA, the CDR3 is TGTGCCAGCAGTTGGGAAGGAGGCACCGGGGAGCTGTTTTTT. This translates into CASSWEGGTGELFF.

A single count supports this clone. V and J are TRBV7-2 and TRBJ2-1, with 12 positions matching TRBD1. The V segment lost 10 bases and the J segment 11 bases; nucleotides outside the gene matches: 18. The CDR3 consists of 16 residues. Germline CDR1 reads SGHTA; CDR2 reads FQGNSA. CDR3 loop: CATRDRGRTSGHQQFF. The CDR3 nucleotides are TGTGCCACCCGGGACAGGGGGCGTACTAGTGGTCACCAGCAGTTCTTC.

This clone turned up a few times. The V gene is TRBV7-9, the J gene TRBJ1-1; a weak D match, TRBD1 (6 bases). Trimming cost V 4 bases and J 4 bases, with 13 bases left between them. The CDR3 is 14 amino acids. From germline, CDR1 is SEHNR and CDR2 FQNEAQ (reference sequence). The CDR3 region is CASSSQGSSTEAFF. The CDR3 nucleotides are TGTGCCAGCAGCTCACAGGGTTCCAGCACTGAAGCTTTCTTT.

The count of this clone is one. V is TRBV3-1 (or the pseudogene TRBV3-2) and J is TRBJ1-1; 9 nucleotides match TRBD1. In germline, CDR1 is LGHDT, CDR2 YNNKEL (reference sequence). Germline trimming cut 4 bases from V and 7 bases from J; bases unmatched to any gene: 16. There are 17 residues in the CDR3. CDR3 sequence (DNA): TGTGCCAGCAGCCCGGGACAGGGCAAATTCCATCCGCATGAAGCTTTCTTT. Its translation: CASSPGQGKFHPHEAFF.

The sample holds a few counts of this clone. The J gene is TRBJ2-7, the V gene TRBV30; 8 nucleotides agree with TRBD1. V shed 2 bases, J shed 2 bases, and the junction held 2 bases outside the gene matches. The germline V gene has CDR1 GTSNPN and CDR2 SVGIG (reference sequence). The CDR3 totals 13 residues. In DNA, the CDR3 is TGTGCCTGGAGTATGGACAGGGCCTACGAGCAGTACTTC. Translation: CAWSMDRAYEQYF.

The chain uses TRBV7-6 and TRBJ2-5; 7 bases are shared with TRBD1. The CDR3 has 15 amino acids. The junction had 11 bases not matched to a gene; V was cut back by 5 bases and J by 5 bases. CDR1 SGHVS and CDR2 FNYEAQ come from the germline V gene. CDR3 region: CASSRDRGSRETQYF. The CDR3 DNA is TGTGCCAGCAGCCGGGACAGAGGGAGTAGGGAGACCCAGTACTTC.

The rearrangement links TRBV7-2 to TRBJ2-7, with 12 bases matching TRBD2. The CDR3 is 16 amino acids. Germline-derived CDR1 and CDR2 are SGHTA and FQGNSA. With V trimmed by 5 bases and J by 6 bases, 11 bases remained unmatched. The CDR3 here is CASSPSRTSGMSEQYF. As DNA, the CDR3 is TGTGCCAGCAGCCCCTCCAGGACTAGCGGGATGAGCGAGCAGTACTTC.

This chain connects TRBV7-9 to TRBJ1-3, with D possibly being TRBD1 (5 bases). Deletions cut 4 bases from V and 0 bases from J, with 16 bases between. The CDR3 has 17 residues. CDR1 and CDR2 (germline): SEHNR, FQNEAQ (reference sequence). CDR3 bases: TGTGCCAGCAGCTCTTATTCGACAGCTGTCTCTGGAAACACCATATATTTT. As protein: CASSSYSTAVSGNTIYF.

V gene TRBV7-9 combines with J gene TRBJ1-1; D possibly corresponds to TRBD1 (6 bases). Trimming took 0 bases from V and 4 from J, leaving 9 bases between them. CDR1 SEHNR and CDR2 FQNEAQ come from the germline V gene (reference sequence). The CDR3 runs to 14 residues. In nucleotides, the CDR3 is TGTGCCAGCAGCTTAGCGGGGGCCGGCACTGAAGCTTTCTTT. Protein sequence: CASSLAGAGTEAFF.